These 5 T cell receptor beta chains were all obtained from the same sample, sequenced in a study of radiotherapy plus CTLA-4 blockade in lung cancer. Generated by immunoSEQ multiplex PCR, the TCRdb table keeps only in-frame clones and is missing some. The sample includes about 110,000 clones, more than 75% of them seen just once. Sequenced here: peripheral blood, sampled from a patient treated with radiotherapy plus ipilimumab. These receptors were collected from a human donor with non-small cell lung cancer that progressed on radiotherapy plus ipilimumab. Some clones in this sample may be carry-over from other donors' samples.

The V and J genes are TRBV4-2 and TRBJ2-7; TRBD1 matches 12 bases. Unmatched junction bases numbered 7, after V lost 4 bases and J lost 6 bases. This CDR3 is built from 15 residues. The germline gives CDR1 LGHNA, CDR2 YNFKEQ. This CDR3 is CASSLRDRGPGEQYF. The CDR3 region has the DNA TGTGCCAGCAGCCTACGGGACAGGGGGCCGGGCGAGCAGTACTTC.

The count of this clone is one. V gene TRBV7-2 combines with J gene TRBJ1-5; weak D call: TRBD1 (6 bases). The CDR3 is made up of 14 amino acids. Germline values: CDR1 SGHTA, CDR2 FQGNSA. The V end lost 2 bases, the J end lost 3 bases, and 8 bases lay between the germline ends. The CDR3 spells CASSLTGNNQPQHF. CDR3 DNA sequence: TGTGCCAGCAGCTTAACAGGGAACAATCAGCCCCAGCATTTT.

This clone was detected only once. The chain uses TRBV7-9 and TRBJ2-3; either TRBD1 or TRBD2 may fit D (6 bases each). With 5 bases removed from V and 5 bases from J, the gap between germline ends came to 17 bases. The CDR3 runs 15 residues. Per germline, CDR1 SEHNR and CDR2 FQNEAQ (reference sequence). CDR3 sequence reads: CASSQTGGHVDTQYF. The CDR3 nucleotides read TGTGCCAGCAGCCAAACCGGGGGCCACGTAGATACGCAGTATTTT.

V is TRBV7-2 and J is TRBJ2-4; D is possibly TRBD1 or TRBD2 (5 bases each). This CDR3 has 15 residues. Trimming took off 5 bases at V and 0 bases at J, with 11 bases between the two ends. CDR1 SGHTA and CDR2 FQGNSA come from the germline V gene. In DNA, the CDR3 is TGTGCCAGCAGCCTTGGGGGAGTAGCCAAAAACATTCAGTACTTC. Protein: CASSLGGVAKNIQYF.

The CDR3 DNA reads as TGTGCCACCACACGCGCTCGCTCCTACAATGAGCAGTTCTTC. Translation gives CATTRARSYNEQFF. The V call is TRBV19, the J call TRBJ2-1, with unresolved D. Germline CDR1 and CDR2: LNHDA and SQIVND (reference sequence). The CDR3 has 14 residues. Trimming removed 10 bases at V and 0 bases at J, with 13 bases between.